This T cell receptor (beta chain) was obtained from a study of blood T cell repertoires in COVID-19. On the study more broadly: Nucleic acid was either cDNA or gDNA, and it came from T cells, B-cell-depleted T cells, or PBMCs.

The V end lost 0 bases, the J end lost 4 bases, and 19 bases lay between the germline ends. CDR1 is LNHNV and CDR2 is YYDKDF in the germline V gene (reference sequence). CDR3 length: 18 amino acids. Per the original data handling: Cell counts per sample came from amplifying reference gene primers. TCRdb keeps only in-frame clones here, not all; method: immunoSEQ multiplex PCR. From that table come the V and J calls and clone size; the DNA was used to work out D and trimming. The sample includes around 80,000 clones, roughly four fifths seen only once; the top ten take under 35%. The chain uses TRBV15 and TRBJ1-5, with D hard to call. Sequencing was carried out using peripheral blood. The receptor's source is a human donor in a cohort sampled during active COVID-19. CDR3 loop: CATSRDGREGEGNQPQHF. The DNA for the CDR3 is TGTGCCACCAGCAGAGATGGGAGGGAGGGCGAGGGAAATCAGCCCCAGCATTTT.